Listed here are 6 T cell receptor beta chains from one sample, sequenced in a study of blood T cells in healthy people across ages. Primers used in a second PCR of roughly 6 to 11 cycles were a sample-barcoded 5' primer and a J-beta primer mix. TCRdb ran MiXCR on the 5' RACE reads and lists one entry per CDR3 protein. The repertoire holds 250,000 to 300,000 distinct CDR3 sequences, with roughly 26% as singletons. Input material: blood. The receptors derive from a woman in her 70s in good health.

The V gene is TRBV29-1, the J gene TRBJ2-2; D possibly corresponds to TRBD1 (5 bases). CDR1 and CDR2 from the germline V gene are SQVTM and ANQGSEA. Between the trimmed V and J ends, which lost 7 bases and 4 bases, there was a span of 10 bases. The CDR3 extends over 12 amino acids. Here the CDR3 reads CSGGRGTGELFF. CDR3 DNA: TGCAGCGGAGGAAGGGGCACCGGGGAGCTGTTTTTT.

The DNA for the CDR3 is TGCAGCGTAGCAGGGGGAAACACTGAAGCTTTCTTT. As protein: CSVAGGNTEAFF. The rearrangement joins TRBV29-1 to TRBJ1-1; TRBD1 aligns across 7 bases. CDR3 size: 12 residues. V gave up 6 bases and J gave up 2 bases; unmatched junction bases: 3. CDR1 and CDR2 (germline): SQVTM, ANQGSEA.

The rearrangement uses TRBV11-2 and TRBJ2-5; D may match TRBD1 or TRBD2 (5 bases each). Germline-derived CDR1 and CDR2 are SGHAT and FQNNGV. The ends were cut back, 3 bases at V and 0 bases at J, with 14 bases in the middle. The CDR3 runs 16 residues. As DNA, the CDR3 is TGTGCCAGCAGCTTGAGGGGTAAAGGGGACCAAGAGACCCAGTACTTC. As protein: CASSLRGKGDQETQYF.

This clonotype occurred many times. The chain combines TRBV5-1 with TRBJ1-2, with D uncertain. The CDR3 totals 13 residues. Germline V gene sequence: CDR1 SGHRS, CDR2 YFSETQ. Deletions cut 6 bases from V and 2 bases from J, with 11 bases between. This CDR3 reads CASKDLRNYGYTF. CDR3 in DNA: TGCGCCAGCAAAGACCTCCGGAACTATGGCTACACCTTC.

This rearrangement joins TRBV5-1 to TRBJ1-1; D gene unclear. V lost 5 bases to trimming and J lost 4 bases, with 15 bases between them. Per the germline V gene, CDR1 is SGHRS and CDR2 is YFSETQ. CDR3 length: 14 amino acids. The CDR3 DNA reads TGCGCCAGCAGGACGAGAGAGGGTGGCACTGAAGCTTTCTTT. Translating it yields CASRTREGGTEAFF.

The chain couples TRBV11-2 to TRBJ1-2, with 7 bases that match TRBD1. Trimming at V came to 5 bases and at J to 5 bases, leaving 8 bases not matched to a gene. Per the germline V gene, CDR1 is SGHAT and CDR2 is FQNNGV. CDR3 length equals 14 residues. Written as DNA, the CDR3 is TGTGCCAGCAGCAAACGGGACAGCTTTTATGGCTACACCTTC. Translated: CASSKRDSFYGYTF.